Following are 9 T cell receptor beta chains from one sample sequenced in a study of blood T cells in healthy people across ages. Then a second PCR, running roughly 7 to 11 cycles, was carried out with a sample-barcoded 5' primer and a J-beta primer mix. Using its own MiXCR run on the 5' RACE reads, TCRdb lists one record per CDR3 protein. Of more than 750,000 distinct CDR3 sequences in the sample, 25% to 30% are singletons; the top ten hold 10%. The sample was also reused in another study, on T cells of mothers and their children.

The specimen sequenced was blood. All receptors derive from a woman between 40 and 55 years old in good health.

The chain employs TRBV5-6 and TRBJ2-1; 9 nucleotides match TRBD2. The CDR3 contains 18 residues. J lost 8 bases, V lost 5 bases, and 20 bases had no gene match. Looked up from germline, CDR1 is SGHDT and CDR2 is YYEEEE. The CDR3 region is CASRPEVAGAERFYEQFF. Here the CDR3 DNA reads TGTGCCAGCAGGCCAGAGGTAGCGGGGGCCGAACGGTTCTATGAGCAGTTCTTC. Using reference TRBV5-6 and TRBJ2-1 for the parts outside the CDR3, the full variable domain is DAGVTQSPTHLIKTRGQQVTLRCSPKSGHDTVSWYQQALGQGPQFIFQYYEEEERQRGNFPDRFSGHQFPNYSSELNVNALLLGDSALYLCASRPEVAGAERFYEQFFGPGTRLTVL.

Judged by abundance, this clonotype is medium-sized (0.01 to 0.1%). This rearrangement joins TRBV12-3 or TRBV12-4 to TRBJ2-7; 12 bases are a match to TRBD1. The CDR3 runs to 14 residues. V lost 5 bases and J lost 5; bases outside the gene matches: 4. The CDR3 loop is CASSTGTGGDEQYF. CDR3 sequence (DNA): TGTGCCAGCAGTACCGGGACAGGGGGCGACGAGCAGTACTTC.

V is TRBV5-6 and J is TRBJ1-1; TRBD1 might be the D (5 bases). V was cut by 2 bases and J by 6 bases, with 11 bases left in between. This CDR3 spans 13 amino acids. Germline-derived CDR1 and CDR2 are SGHDT and YYEEEE. CDR3 DNA: TGTGCCAGCAGCTTAATCAGGGCGGCTGAAGCTTTCTTT. Its protein is CASSLIRAAEAFF.

This clonotype occurred once. The rearrangement joins TRBV25-1 to TRBJ2-3, with TRBD2 matching over 9 bases. The germline V gene has CDR1 MGHDK and CDR2 SYGVNS. The CDR3 totals 17 residues. The V and J ends lost 2 bases and 1 base, in that order; junction bases with no gene match: 7. CDR3 sequence reads: CASSELGLAGRTDTQYF. The CDR3 bases are TGTGCCAGCAGTGAACTGGGCCTAGCGGGGCGCACAGATACGCAGTATTTT.

For this clonotype: A much bigger clone sits one base away, suggesting this may be a read error. J is TRBJ2-1 and V is TRBV4-1; possibly TRBD2 for D (6 bases). CDR3 length: 17 amino acids. Deletions cut 4 bases from V and 4 bases from J, with 20 bases between. From germline, CDR1 is MGHRA and CDR2 YSYEKL. CDR3 residues: CASSPGKAEGSYNEQFF. In nucleotides, the CDR3 is TGCGCCAGCAGCCCAGGAAAAGCGGAGGGATCTTACAATGAGCAGTTCTTC.

This chain uses TRBV27 with TRBJ2-1; TRBD2 matches at 11 bases. This CDR3 spans 17 amino acids. V lost 2 bases and J lost 6; bases outside the gene matches: 9. CDR1 and CDR2 (germline): MNHEY, SMNVEV (reference sequence). The CDR3 DNA is TGTGCCAGCAGTTTAGGTAGCGGGGGGGCATGGATCAATGAGCAGTTCTTC. It is translated as CASSLGSGGAWINEQFF.

V gene TRBV20-1 combines with J gene TRBJ1-2, with a weak D call TRBD1 (6 bases). Trimming shortened V by 2 bases and J by 8 bases, and 15 bases separated the two germline ends. This CDR3 has 13 amino acids. Germline CDR1 DFQATT, CDR2 SNEGSKA (reference sequence). Here the CDR3 reads CSARRGGAWGYTF. The CDR3 nucleotides read TGCAGTGCTAGAAGAGGGGGGGCTTGGGGCTACACCTTC.

This chain connects TRBV7-6 to TRBJ1-1, with a possible D match to TRBD1 (5 bases). Germline V lookup: CDR1 SGHVS, CDR2 FNYEAQ. The V and J ends lost 5 bases and 7 bases respectively, with 11 bases between them. CDR3 size: 12 residues. The CDR3 nucleotides are TGTGCCAGCAGCCCCGACAGCCTTGAAGCTTTCTTT. Protein sequence: CASSPDSLEAFF.

J is TRBJ2-5 and V is TRBV12-3 or TRBV12-4; no reliable D call. The V end lost 2 bases, the J end lost 1 base, and 5 bases lay between the germline ends. The CDR3 length is 13 residues. The chain's CDR3 is CASSLLSQETQYF. CDR3 coding DNA: TGTGCCAGCAGTTTACTGAGCCAAGAGACCCAGTACTTC.